The source of this T cell receptor beta chain is a study of shared clonotypes between healthy human individuals. Naivety among CD8 cells was defined by CD45RO negativity and positive CCR7 selection, thereby excluding terminally differentiated effector memory CD45RA+ cells. This CDR3 comprises 15 residues. Per the germline V gene, CDR1 is MNHNS and CDR2 is SASEGT. Trimming left V 2 bases short and J 6 bases short, with 14 bases between. A note on this clone: At the DNA level, this CDR3 is encoded by other sequences in the same sample as well.

Profiled with immunoSEQ multiplex PCR; TCRdb holds only in-frame clones, not every one. The sample has about 2 million clones, 85% to 95% seen once; the top ten hold 1.2%. The sequencing input was naive CD8+ T cells sorted from blood. J is TRBJ1-5 and V is TRBV6-1; D is possibly TRBD1 (5 bases). The clonotype comes from a man younger than 30 in good health. The CDR3 DNA reads TGTGCCAGCAGTGAACTTAGGGGCGGCGGTCAGCCCCAGCATTTT. It yields the protein CASSELRGGGQPQHF.